Listed here are 4 T cell receptor beta chains from one sample, sequenced in a study of shared clonotypes between healthy human individuals. The repertoire was sequenced with immunoSEQ multiplex PCR; TCRdb's copy has only in-frame clones and lacks some. The sample holds 2 million to 2.5 million clones, approximately 95% seen once. Sequencing input: naive CD4+ T cells sorted from blood. Sample subset: CD45RA+ positively selected. These receptors all come from a young man in good health.

V gene TRBV9 combines with J gene TRBJ1-2, with TRBD1 identical over 8 bases. The junction had 3 bases not matched to a gene; V was cut back by 0 bases and J by 5 bases. The CDR3 runs to 14 residues. Germline loops: CDR1 SGDLS, CDR2 YYNGEE. The CDR3 DNA reads as TGTGCCAGCAGCGTAGCGGGGACAGGTTATGGCTACACCTTC. Amino acids: CASSVAGTGYGYTF.

The rearrangement uses TRBV2 and TRBJ2-4; either TRBD1 or TRBD2 may supply D (5 bases each). The germline V gene has CDR1 SNHLY and CDR2 FYNNEI. V lost 2 bases and J lost 13, with 9 bases in between. The CDR3 consists of 11 residues. In nucleotides, the CDR3 is TGTGCCAGCAGTGAACAGGGACGACAGTACTTC. Protein sequence: CASSEQGRQYF.

This clone came up once. V gene TRBV18 combines with J gene TRBJ2-5; 11 nucleotides align to TRBD1. The CDR3 sequence is 21 residues long. Germline V gene lookup returns CDR1 KGHSH and CDR2 LQKENI. The J segment lost 5 bases and the V segment lost 3 bases, leaving 23 bases of the junction unmatched. The CDR3 is CASSPLRFRTGGWKVEETQYF. The CDR3 nucleotides are TGTGCCAGCTCACCCCTCAGATTCCGGACAGGGGGCTGGAAGGTCGAGGAGACCCAGTACTTC. The entire variable domain, with the rest obtained from reference TRBV18 and TRBJ2-5, is as follows: NAGVMQNPRHLVRRRGQEARLRCSPMKGHSHVYWYRQLPEEGLKFMVYLQKENIIDESGMPKERFSAEFPKEGPSILRIQQVVRGDSAAYFCASSPLRFRTGGWKVEETQYFGPGTRLLVL.

The J gene is TRBJ2-5, the V gene TRBV11-1; either TRBD1 or TRBD2 may fit D (5 bases each). Germline-derived CDR1 and CDR2 are SGHAT and FQDESV (reference sequence). CDR3 length: 15 residues. The germline V and J ends were trimmed by 3 bases and 5 bases, with 16 bases remaining between them. The DNA of the CDR3 is TGTGCCAGCAGCTTCTCACGAGGGGTGGGGGAGACCCAGTACTTC. This sequence encodes CASSFSRGVGETQYF.